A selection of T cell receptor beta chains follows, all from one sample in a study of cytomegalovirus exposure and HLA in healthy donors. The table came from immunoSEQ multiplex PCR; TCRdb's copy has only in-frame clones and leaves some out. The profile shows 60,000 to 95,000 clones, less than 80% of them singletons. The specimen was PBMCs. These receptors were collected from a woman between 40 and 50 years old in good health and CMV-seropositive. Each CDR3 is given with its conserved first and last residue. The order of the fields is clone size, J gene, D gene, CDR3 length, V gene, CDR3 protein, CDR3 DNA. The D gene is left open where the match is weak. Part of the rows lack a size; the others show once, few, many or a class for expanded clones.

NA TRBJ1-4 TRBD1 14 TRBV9 CASSQAGGFEKLFF TGTGCCAGCAGTCAGGCAGGGGGATTTGAAAAACTGTTTTTT
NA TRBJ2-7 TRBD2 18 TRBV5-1 CASSPSQSGGAIRGEQYF TGCGCCAGCAGCCCATCACAATCGGGGGGGGCAATTCGGGGCGAGCAGTACTTC
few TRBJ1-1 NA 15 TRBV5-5 CASSLWGEMNTEAFF TGTGCCAGCAGCTTGTGGGGAGAGATGAACACTGAAGCTTTCTTT
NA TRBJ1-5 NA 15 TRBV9 CASSVAGEGGQPQHF TGTGCCAGCAGCGTAGCTGGGGAAGGAGGCCAGCCCCAGCATTTT
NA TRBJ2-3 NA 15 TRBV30 CACVIIADITDTQYF TGTGCCTGTGTGATCATAGCGGATATCACAGATACGCAGTATTTT
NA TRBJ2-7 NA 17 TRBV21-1 CASSSPRDRTRGYEQYF TGTGCCAGCAGCTCCCCCCGGGACAGAACTCGCGGGTACGAGCAGTACTTC
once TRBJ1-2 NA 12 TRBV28 CATHREGYGYTF TGTGCCACCCACAGGGAGGGCTATGGCTACACCTTC
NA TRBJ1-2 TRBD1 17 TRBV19 CASSPHPTGTGEYGYTF TGTGCCAGTAGTCCCCACCCCACCGGGACAGGGGAGTACGGCTACACCTTC
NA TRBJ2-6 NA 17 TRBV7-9 CASSTRSDGAGANVLTF TGTGCCAGCAGCACCCGCTCCGACGGGGCTGGGGCCAACGTCCTGACTTTC
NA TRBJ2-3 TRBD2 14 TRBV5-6 CASYRGGRTDTQYF TGTGCCAGCTACCGGGGGGGCAGGACAGATACGCAGTATTTT
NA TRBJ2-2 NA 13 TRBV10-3 CALGLQGTGELFF TGTGCCCTCGGGCTACAGGGCACCGGGGAGCTGTTTTTT
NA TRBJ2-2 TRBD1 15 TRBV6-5 CASRDPGQGVGELFF TGTGCCAGCAGGGATCCCGGACAGGGAGTCGGGGAGCTGTTTTTT
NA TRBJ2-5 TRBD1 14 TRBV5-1 CASSFGQGRETQYF TGCGCCAGCAGCTTCGGACAGGGCCGGGAGACCCAGTACTTC
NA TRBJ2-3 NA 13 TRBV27 CASKLSGTDTQYF TGTGCCAGCAAACTTTCGGGCACAGATACGCAGTATTTT
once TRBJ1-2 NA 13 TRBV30 CAWSVQNRLGYTF TGTGCCTGGAGTGTACAGAACAGGCTGGGCTACACCTTC
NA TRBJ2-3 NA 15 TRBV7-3 CASSLSYRSTDTQYF TGTGCCAGCAGCTTATCCTACAGAAGCACAGATACGCAGTATTTT
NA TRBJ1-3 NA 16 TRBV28 CASSPPRGPTGNTIYF TGTGCCAGCAGTCCCCCCCGAGGCCCCACTGGAAACACCATATATTTT
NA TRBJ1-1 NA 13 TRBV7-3 CASSLRWNTEAFF TGTGCCAGCAGCCTACGATGGAACACTGAAGCTTTCTTT
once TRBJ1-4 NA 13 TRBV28 CASSSRQNEKLFF TGTGCCAGCAGTTCCAGACAGAATGAAAAACTGTTTTTT
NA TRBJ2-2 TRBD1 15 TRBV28 CASSAENRGTGELFF TGTGCCAGCAGTGCGGAGAACAGGGGCACCGGGGAGCTGTTTTTT
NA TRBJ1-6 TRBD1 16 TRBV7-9 CASSYDRETYNSPLHF TGTGCCAGCAGCTACGACAGGGAAACCTATAATTCCCCCCTCCACTTT
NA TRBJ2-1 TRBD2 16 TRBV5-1 CASSLEGLALYNEQFF TGCGCCAGCAGCTTGGAGGGACTAGCTCTCTACAATGAGCAGTTCTTC
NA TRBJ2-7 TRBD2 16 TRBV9 CASSPVAGGLYYEQYF TGTGCCAGCAGCCCTGTAGCGGGGGGGCTATATTACGAGCAGTACTTC
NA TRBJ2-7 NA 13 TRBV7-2 CASSLEQGLEQYF TGTGCCAGCAGCTTAGAACAGGGTCTCGAGCAGTACTTC
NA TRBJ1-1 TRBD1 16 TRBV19 CASSPGTESMNTEAFF TGTGCCAGTAGTCCCGGGACAGAGAGCATGAACACTGAAGCTTTCTTT
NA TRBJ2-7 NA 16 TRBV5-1 CASSLFVPGASYEQYF TGCGCCAGCAGCTTGTTTGTCCCAGGGGCCTCCTACGAGCAGTACTTC
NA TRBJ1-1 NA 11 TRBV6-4 CASRGDTEAFF TGTGCCAGCAGGGGCGACACTGAAGCTTTCTTT
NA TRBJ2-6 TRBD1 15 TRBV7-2 CATGTGSSGANVLTF TGTGCAACCGGGACAGGATCCTCTGGGGCCAACGTCCTGACTTTC
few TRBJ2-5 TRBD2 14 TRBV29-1 CSVARSGGAETQYF TGCAGCGTTGCGAGGAGCGGGGGGGCGGAGACCCAGTACTTC
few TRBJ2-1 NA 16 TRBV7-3 CASSLAYMSSYNEQFF TGTGCCAGCAGCTTAGCGTATATGAGCTCCTACAATGAGCAGTTCTTC
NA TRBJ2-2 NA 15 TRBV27 CASSLTSLRSGELFF TGTGCCAGCAGTCTGACTTCCTTGAGGTCCGGGGAGCTGTTTTTT
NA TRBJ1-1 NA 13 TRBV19 CASSMGRTREAFF TGTGCCAGTAGTATGGGTCGGACACGTGAAGCTTTCTTT
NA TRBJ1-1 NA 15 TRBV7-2 CASSLGGRRNTEAFF TGTGCCAGCAGCTTAGGTGGGCGAAGGAACACTGAAGCTTTCTTT
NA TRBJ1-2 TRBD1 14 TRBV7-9 CASTSWGTVYGYTF TGTGCCAGCACCTCTTGGGGGACAGTCTATGGCTACACCTTC
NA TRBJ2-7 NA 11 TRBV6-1 CASGQVYEQYF TGTGCCAGCGGGCAGGTCTACGAGCAGTACTTC
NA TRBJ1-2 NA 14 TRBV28 CASSGTGRNYGYTF TGTGCCAGCAGTGGTACAGGGAGAAACTATGGCTACACCTTC
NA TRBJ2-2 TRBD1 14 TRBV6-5 CASREGGAAGELFF TGTGCCAGCCGGGAAGGGGGCGCCGCCGGGGAGCTGTTTTTT
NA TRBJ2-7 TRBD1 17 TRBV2 CASKTGTGTGVSYEQYF TGTGCCAGCAAAACGGGCACCGGGACAGGGGTTTCCTACGAGCAGTACTTC
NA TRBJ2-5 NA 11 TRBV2 CASSTGETQYF TGTGCCAGCTCGACCGGGGAGACCCAGTACTTC
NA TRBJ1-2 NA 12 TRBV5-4 CASSLVGDGYTF TGTGCCAGCAGCTTGGTCGGAGATGGCTACACCTTC
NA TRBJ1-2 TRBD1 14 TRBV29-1 CSVEGGTGASGYTF TGCAGCGTTGAGGGGGGGACAGGGGCGAGTGGCTACACCTTC
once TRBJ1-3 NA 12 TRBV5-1 CASSPFGNTIYF TGCGCCAGCAGCCCTTTTGGAAACACCATATATTTT
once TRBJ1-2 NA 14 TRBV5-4 CASSQEIDSYGYTF TGTGCCAGCAGCCAAGAAATAGACAGCTATGGCTACACCTTC
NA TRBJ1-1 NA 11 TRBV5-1 CASSLEERAFF TGCGCCAGCAGCTTGGAGGAGCGAGCTTTCTTT
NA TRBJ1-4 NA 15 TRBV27 CASSLLSSTNEKLFF TGTGCCAGCAGTTTACTATCATCAACTAATGAAAAACTGTTTTTT
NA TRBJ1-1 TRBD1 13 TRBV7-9 CASSFHREQGAFF TGTGCCAGCAGCTTCCACAGGGAACAGGGGGCTTTCTTT
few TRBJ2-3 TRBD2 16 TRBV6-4 CASSEGLAGGPDTQYF TGTGCCAGCAGTGAGGGACTAGCGGGGGGGCCAGATACGCAGTATTTT
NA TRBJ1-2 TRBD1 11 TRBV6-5 CASRTGAGYTF TGTGCCAGCCGGACAGGGGCTGGCTACACCTTC
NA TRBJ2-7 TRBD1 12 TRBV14 CASSIQGYEQYF TGTGCCAGCAGCATACAGGGGTACGAGCAGTACTTC
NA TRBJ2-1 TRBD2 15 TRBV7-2 CASNFSGLAGNEQFF TGTGCCAGCAACTTCTCCGGACTAGCGGGTAATGAGCAGTTCTTC
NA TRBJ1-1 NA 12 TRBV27 CASSSGGVGAFF TGTGCCAGCAGTAGCGGGGGGGTTGGAGCTTTCTTT
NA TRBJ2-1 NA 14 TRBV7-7 CASSLGTVYNEQFF TGTGCCAGCAGCTTAGGGACAGTATACAATGAGCAGTTCTTC
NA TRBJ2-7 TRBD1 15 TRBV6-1 CASSEGRGLRYEQYF TGTGCCAGCAGTGAGGGCAGGGGGCTGAGGTACGAGCAGTACTTC
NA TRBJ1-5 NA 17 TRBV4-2 CASSPNFGGGGNQPQHF TGTGCCAGCAGCCCCAACTTTGGGGGAGGGGGCAATCAGCCCCAGCATTTT